The rows below give T cell receptor beta chains drawn from one sample of a study of response to subunit inactivated influenza vaccine. TCRdb re-called the RT-PCR reads with MiXCR, one entry per CDR3 protein. Here the sample spans under 950,000 distinct CDR3 sequences, less than 25% being singletons. The sequenced sample was PBMCs from blood, obtained about 5 days after vaccination. These receptors were obtained from a man aged 45 to 65 who received an inactivated influenza vaccine. CDR3s include the opening cysteine and the closing phenylalanine or tryptophan. A D gene is named only where the DNA matches it firmly. Only some rows state a clone size, as once, few, many or a class for expanded clones.

len: 15
j_gene: TRBJ2-3
v_gene: TRBV6-1
d_gene: TRBD1
abundance: .
CDR3nt: TGTGCCAGCACCTTGGGGGACAGGGGCACAGATACGCAGTATTTT
CDR3aa: CASTLGDRGTDTQYF

len: 15
j_gene: TRBJ2-1
v_gene: TRBV20-1
d_gene: .
abundance: .
CDR3nt: TGCAGTGCTAGATGGTCGGCCCCGGGGCCTAATGAGCAGTTCTTC
CDR3aa: CSARWSAPGPNEQFF

len: 16
j_gene: TRBJ2-7
v_gene: TRBV2
d_gene: TRBD2
abundance: .
CDR3nt: TGTGCCAGCAGCGCTACTAGCGGGAGCCGCCTCTACGAGCAGTACTTC
CDR3aa: CASSATSGSRLYEQYF

len: 18
j_gene: TRBJ2-7
v_gene: TRBV18
d_gene: .
abundance: .
CDR3nt: TGTGCCAGCTCAATGAGGGCACCGCGGGGAGTACCTCCCTACGAGCAGTACTTC
CDR3aa: CASSMRAPRGVPPYEQYF

len: 15
j_gene: TRBJ2-3
v_gene: TRBV7-8
d_gene: .
abundance: many
CDR3nt: TGTGCCAGCAGCTTACTAGCGACTAGCACAGATACGCAGTATTTT
CDR3aa: CASSLLATSTDTQYF

len: 17
j_gene: TRBJ2-3
v_gene: TRBV6-1
d_gene: TRBD2
abundance: .
CDR3nt: TGTGCCAGCAGCTCGTGGACTAGCGGGCATCTCACAGATACGCAGTATTTT
CDR3aa: CASSSWTSGHLTDTQYF

len: 15
j_gene: TRBJ2-7
v_gene: TRBV27
d_gene: .
abundance: .
CDR3nt: TGTGCCAGCAGAATTTTTAAGGCGTCCTCCTACGAGCAGTACTTC
CDR3aa: CASRIFKASSYEQYF

len: 13
j_gene: TRBJ2-7
v_gene: TRBV11-2
d_gene: .
abundance: few
CDR3nt: TGTGCCAGCAAGGCGCTTCGGTCCTACGAGCAGTACTTC
CDR3aa: CASKALRSYEQYF

len: 16
j_gene: TRBJ2-1
v_gene: TRBV18
d_gene: .
abundance: few
CDR3nt: TGTGCCAGCTCACCACCTGGGGTCCCCTCCTACAATGAGCAGTTCTTC
CDR3aa: CASSPPGVPSYNEQFF

len: 12
j_gene: TRBJ2-7
v_gene: TRBV20-1
d_gene: .
abundance: .
CDR3nt: TGCAGTGCAACGGGAGACCCCTACGAGCAGTACTTC
CDR3aa: CSATGDPYEQYF

len: 15
j_gene: TRBJ2-7
v_gene: TRBV11-2
d_gene: .
abundance: .
CDR3nt: TGTGCCAGCAGCCCAGGGGGGGGCCTTCCCTACGAGCAGTACTTC
CDR3aa: CASSPGGGLPYEQYF

len: 17
j_gene: TRBJ2-1
v_gene: TRBV3-1
d_gene: .
abundance: .
CDR3nt: TGTGCCAGCAGCCAAGATGGCCTAGCATTGTCTGGCAATGAGCAGTTCTTC
CDR3aa: CASSQDGLALSGNEQFF

len: 15
j_gene: TRBJ2-1
v_gene: TRBV7-2
d_gene: TRBD2
abundance: .
CDR3nt: TGTGCCAGCAGCCTTAGCGGGGGGTGGGTAAATGAGCAGTTCTTC
CDR3aa: CASSLSGGWVNEQFF

len: 11
j_gene: TRBJ1-1
v_gene: TRBV7-8
d_gene: .
abundance: many
CDR3nt: TGTGCCAGCAGCTTCGTTGGTGAAGCTTTCTTT
CDR3aa: CASSFVGEAFF

len: 12
j_gene: TRBJ2-1
v_gene: TRBV12-3/TRBV12-4
d_gene: .
abundance: .
CDR3nt: TGTGCCAGCAGTACTAGGGTCAATGAGCAGTTCTTC
CDR3aa: CASSTRVNEQFF

len: 18
j_gene: TRBJ2-1
v_gene: TRBV6-5
d_gene: TRBD2
abundance: few
CDR3nt: TGTGCCAGCAGTTCTCTTGCTAGCGGGAGCTGGGGCCACAATGAGCAGTTCTTC
CDR3aa: CASSSLASGSWGHNEQFF

len: 15
j_gene: TRBJ2-2
v_gene: TRBV5-1
d_gene: .
abundance: .
CDR3nt: TGCGCCAGCAGCTTGGACTTTGCGGACACCGGGGAGCTGTTTTTT
CDR3aa: CASSLDFADTGELFF

len: 15
j_gene: TRBJ2-7
v_gene: TRBV6-5
d_gene: .
abundance: .
CDR3nt: TGTGCCAGCAGTTACTCGACCCTTCTAGCTGACGAGCAGTACTTC
CDR3aa: CASSYSTLLADEQYF

len: 12
j_gene: TRBJ2-7
v_gene: TRBV20-1
d_gene: TRBD1
abundance: .
CDR3nt: TGCAGTGCTGGACAGGCCTGGGACGAGCAGTACTTC
CDR3aa: CSAGQAWDEQYF

len: 13
j_gene: TRBJ2-1
v_gene: TRBV5-1
d_gene: .
abundance: .
CDR3nt: TGCGCCAGCAGCTTACGGACTAACAATGAGCAGTTCTTC
CDR3aa: CASSLRTNNEQFF

len: 12
j_gene: TRBJ1-1
v_gene: TRBV24-1
d_gene: .
abundance: .
CDR3nt: TGTGCCACCAGTGATTTAGGTTCTGAAGCTTTCTTT
CDR3aa: CATSDLGSEAFF

len: 15
j_gene: TRBJ2-1
v_gene: TRBV3-1
d_gene: TRBD1
abundance: .
CDR3nt: TGTGCCAGCAGCAAGACAGGGGGCGCCTACAATGAGCAGTTCTTC
CDR3aa: CASSKTGGAYNEQFF

len: 15
j_gene: TRBJ2-1
v_gene: TRBV4-2
d_gene: TRBD2
abundance: few
CDR3nt: TGTGCCAGCAGCTCAAATAGCGGGACTTACAATGAGCAGTTCTTC
CDR3aa: CASSSNSGTYNEQFF

len: 12
j_gene: TRBJ1-5
v_gene: TRBV20-1
d_gene: .
abundance: .
CDR3nt: TGCAGTGCTAGAGCCGCCTCGAAGCCCCAGCATTTT
CDR3aa: CSARAASKPQHF

len: 13
j_gene: TRBJ2-3
v_gene: TRBV5-5
d_gene: .
abundance: .
CDR3nt: TGTGCCAGCACCGCATGGAGTACAGATACGCAGTATTTT
CDR3aa: CASTAWSTDTQYF

len: 17
j_gene: TRBJ2-2
v_gene: TRBV9
d_gene: .
abundance: .
CDR3nt: TGTGCCAGCAGCGTAGGGTCGGGACGAGGTCCCACCGGGGAGCTGTTTTTT
CDR3aa: CASSVGSGRGPTGELFF

len: 11
j_gene: TRBJ2-7
v_gene: TRBV11-2
d_gene: .
abundance: .
CDR3nt: TGTGCCAGCAGCTTAGATTGGAAGCAGTACTTC
CDR3aa: CASSLDWKQYF

len: 19
j_gene: TRBJ2-1
v_gene: TRBV9
d_gene: .
abundance: .
CDR3nt: TGTGCCAGCAGCGTCACTTCAGGGGAGGGTTTGAGTCTAGGCGATGAGCAGTTCTTC
CDR3aa: CASSVTSGEGLSLGDEQFF

len: 16
j_gene: TRBJ2-7
v_gene: TRBV10-3
d_gene: TRBD1
abundance: few
CDR3nt: TGTGCCATCAGTCTAAATGGGGCGACAGGGATCTACGAGCAGTACTTC
CDR3aa: CAISLNGATGIYEQYF

len: 16
j_gene: TRBJ2-5
v_gene: TRBV28
d_gene: TRBD1
abundance: few
CDR3nt: TGTGCCAGCAGTTTCCTCACGGGACAGCTAGAAGAGACCCAGTACTTC
CDR3aa: CASSFLTGQLEETQYF

len: 14
j_gene: TRBJ2-1
v_gene: TRBV28
d_gene: TRBD2
abundance: few
CDR3nt: TGTGCCAGCAGTACCGGGGGGGGTTACAATGAGCAGTTCTTC
CDR3aa: CASSTGGGYNEQFF

len: 12
j_gene: TRBJ2-2
v_gene: TRBV29-1
d_gene: .
abundance: .
CDR3nt: TGCGGGGTGGAGGCGAACACCGGGGAGCTGTTTTTT
CDR3aa: CGVEANTGELFF

len: 15
j_gene: TRBJ2-1
v_gene: TRBV10-3
d_gene: TRBD2
abundance: .
CDR3nt: TGTGCCATCAGTTCTAGCGGGGAGGGCTACAATGAGCAGTTCTTC
CDR3aa: CAISSSGEGYNEQFF

len: 15
j_gene: TRBJ1-5
v_gene: TRBV12-3/TRBV12-4
d_gene: TRBD1
abundance: many
CDR3nt: TGTGCCAGCAGTCAGGGACAGGGTGGCAATCAGCCCCAGCATTTT
CDR3aa: CASSQGQGGNQPQHF

len: 15
j_gene: TRBJ2-1
v_gene: TRBV7-3
d_gene: .
abundance: few
CDR3nt: TGTGCCAGCAGCTTAACTCCCCATCCAGGGCGGGAGCAGTTCTTC
CDR3aa: CASSLTPHPGREQFF

len: 12
j_gene: TRBJ2-1
v_gene: TRBV4-2
d_gene: .
abundance: few
CDR3nt: TGTGCCAGCAGCCTTGTGTTGCATGAGCAGTTCTTC
CDR3aa: CASSLVLHEQFF

len: 19
j_gene: TRBJ2-1
v_gene: TRBV5-6
d_gene: TRBD2
abundance: .
CDR3nt: TGTGCCAGCAGCTTGTGGGGACTAGCGGGAGGGCCTAGTCCGAATGAGCAGTTCTTC
CDR3aa: CASSLWGLAGGPSPNEQFF

len: 12
j_gene: TRBJ1-6
v_gene: TRBV10-3
d_gene: .
abundance: .
CDR3nt: TGTGCCATCGGAGGAAATAATTCACCCCTCCACTTT
CDR3aa: CAIGGNNSPLHF

len: 16
j_gene: TRBJ2-7
v_gene: TRBV29-1
d_gene: TRBD1
abundance: .
CDR3nt: TGCAGCGTTGAACCAGCGGGACAGGGGGTCCCCTACGAGCAGTACTTC
CDR3aa: CSVEPAGQGVPYEQYF

len: 13
j_gene: TRBJ2-1
v_gene: TRBV29-1
d_gene: TRBD1
abundance: few
CDR3nt: TGCAGCGTTGAGTGGACAGGATACAATGAGCAGTTCTTC
CDR3aa: CSVEWTGYNEQFF

len: 14
j_gene: TRBJ1-1
v_gene: TRBV5-1
d_gene: .
abundance: .
CDR3nt: TGCGCCAGCAGCTCCGGAGGACAGAACACTGAAGCTTTCTTT
CDR3aa: CASSSGGQNTEAFF

len: 15
j_gene: TRBJ2-3
v_gene: TRBV5-1
d_gene: .
abundance: many
CDR3nt: TGCGCCAGCAGCTTGGCCGGCAGGCTCGGCGATACGCAGTATTTT
CDR3aa: CASSLAGRLGDTQYF

len: 11
j_gene: TRBJ2-1
v_gene: TRBV29-1
d_gene: .
abundance: few
CDR3nt: TGCAGCGTTATACAGTACAATGAGCAGTTCTTC
CDR3aa: CSVIQYNEQFF

len: 15
j_gene: TRBJ1-2
v_gene: TRBV6-5
d_gene: TRBD1
abundance: few
CDR3nt: TGTGCCAGCAGTTATTCGACAGGGGGCATCTATGGCTACACCTTC
CDR3aa: CASSYSTGGIYGYTF

len: 14
j_gene: TRBJ1-1
v_gene: TRBV25-1
d_gene: .
abundance: .
CDR3nt: TGTGCCAGCGCCCTCGATGGGGGAAACACTGAAGCTTTCTTT
CDR3aa: CASALDGGNTEAFF

len: 15
j_gene: TRBJ2-5
v_gene: TRBV7-2
d_gene: .
abundance: many
CDR3nt: TGTGCCAGCAGCTTAGGCACAGGGGGGGAAGAGACCCAGTACTTC
CDR3aa: CASSLGTGGEETQYF

len: 16
j_gene: TRBJ2-1
v_gene: TRBV7-9
d_gene: .
abundance: few
CDR3nt: TGTGCCAGCAGCTCCTCTGACAGGTCCCAAGTAATCGGGCAGTTCTTC
CDR3aa: CASSSSDRSQVIGQFF

len: 14
j_gene: TRBJ1-1
v_gene: TRBV6-1
d_gene: .
abundance: .
CDR3nt: TGTGCCAGCAGCGCCGGGGCGGTGATAACTGAAGCTTTCTTT
CDR3aa: CASSAGAVITEAFF

len: 15
j_gene: TRBJ2-3
v_gene: TRBV4-1
d_gene: .
abundance: .
CDR3nt: TGCGCCAGCAGCCAAGACAGTACCGCGACAGATACGCAGTATTTT
CDR3aa: CASSQDSTATDTQYF

len: 15
j_gene: TRBJ2-3
v_gene: TRBV7-8
d_gene: TRBD2
abundance: few
CDR3nt: TGTGCCAGCAGCTGGGGACTAGCGGGAGTAGATACGCAGTATTTT
CDR3aa: CASSWGLAGVDTQYF

len: 14
j_gene: TRBJ2-3
v_gene: TRBV24-1
d_gene: .
abundance: .
CDR3nt: TGTGCCACCAGTGACCAGTTCAGCACAGATACGCAGTATTTT
CDR3aa: CATSDQFSTDTQYF

len: 15
j_gene: TRBJ2-7
v_gene: TRBV5-4
d_gene: TRBD2
abundance: .
CDR3nt: TGTGCCAGCAGCTCTCCTAGCGGGCAGACCTACGAGCAGTACTTC
CDR3aa: CASSSPSGQTYEQYF

len: 17
j_gene: TRBJ2-3
v_gene: TRBV15
d_gene: .
abundance: few
CDR3nt: TGTGCCACCAGCAGAGTAGCCAGGGCGACTAGCACAGATACGCAGTATTTT
CDR3aa: CATSRVARATSTDTQYF